These T cell receptor beta chains were read from a single sample in a study of cytomegalovirus exposure and HLA in healthy donors. The table came from immunoSEQ multiplex PCR; TCRdb's copy has only in-frame clones and leaves some out. The table shows some 120,000 clones, with approximately 80% occurring only once. Sequenced sample: PBMCs. The receptor set was obtained from a man aged 30-40 years in good health and CMV-seropositive. CDR3s include the opening cysteine and the closing phenylalanine or tryptophan. Each record gives: clone size, D gene, V gene, J gene, CDR3 DNA, CDR3 protein. A D gene is named only where the DNA matches it firmly. Rows give clone size only sometimes, using once, few, many, or a class for an expanded clone.

-	TRBD2	TRBV7-2	TRBJ2-7	TGTGCCAGCAGTAGCGGGGGGACCTCCTACGAGCAGTACTTC	CASSSGGTSYEQYF
-	-	TRBV7-2	TRBJ1-1	TGTGCCAGCAGCTCAACAGGGCACACTGAAGCTTTCTTT	CASSSTGHTEAFF
-	-	TRBV7-6	TRBJ1-2	TGTGCCAGCAGCCCCCAACAGGGACCGTATGGCTACACCTTC	CASSPQQGPYGYTF
-	TRBD1	TRBV19	TRBJ1-2	TGTGCCAGTAGCCGCGGGACAGGGCCCTATGGCTACACCTTC	CASSRGTGPYGYTF
few	TRBD1	TRBV7-9	TRBJ2-7	TGTGCCAGCAGCCATAGGGACAGAAACTACGAGCAGTACTTC	CASSHRDRNYEQYF
once	TRBD1	TRBV30	TRBJ1-2	TGTGCCTGGAGTGGCCGGGACAGGGGGTATGGCTACACCTTC	CAWSGRDRGYGYTF
-	TRBD2	TRBV4-3	TRBJ2-2	TGCGCCAGCAGCCAAGAAATTCCCTTAGCGGGAGCCACCGGGGAGCTGTTTTTT	CASSQEIPLAGATGELFF
-	TRBD1	TRBV13	TRBJ2-7	TGTGCCAGCAGCGCGGGCTTGGGACAGCTGACTCCCTACGAGCAGTACTTC	CASSAGLGQLTPYEQYF
-	TRBD2	TRBV19	TRBJ2-7	TGTGCCAGTAGGAGGACTAGCGGGAGCACCCCCTTCTGGGAGCAGTACTTC	CASRRTSGSTPFWEQYF
once	-	TRBV2	TRBJ2-1	TGTGCCAGCGGTAGACTGAGCTCCTACAATGAGCAGTTCTTC	CASGRLSSYNEQFF
-	-	TRBV9	TRBJ2-1	TGTGCCAGCACCAAAGTTGGTAGCAGCAATGAGCAGTTCTTC	CASTKVGSSNEQFF
-	-	TRBV5-4	TRBJ1-6	TGTGCCAGCAGCTTGAGCGCCAGGGCGGATTCACCCCTCCACTTT	CASSLSARADSPLHF
-	TRBD2	TRBV10-3	TRBJ2-1	TGTGCCATCAGTGACGGGGGGTCCCACAATGAGCAGTTCTTC	CAISDGGSHNEQFF
few	-	TRBV7-2	TRBJ1-2	TGTGCCAGCAGCCCCCACCAGGGGCCCTATGGCTACACCTTC	CASSPHQGPYGYTF
few	-	TRBV7-9	TRBJ2-1	TGTGCCAGCAGCTTCCCCGGACAGAACTACAATGAGCAGTTCTTC	CASSFPGQNYNEQFF
-	TRBD1	TRBV18	TRBJ1-2	TGTGCCAGCTCACCAGACAGGGCCCTATATGGCTACACCTTC	CASSPDRALYGYTF
once	TRBD2	TRBV27	TRBJ2-1	TGTGCCAGCAGTGGCGGGGGGCTAGCGGGAGTGGTTGAGCAGTTCTTC	CASSGGGLAGVVEQFF
-	TRBD2	TRBV11-2	TRBJ2-5	TGTGCCAGCAGCGTCTCGGGGGGGGCTGGGGAGCAGTACTTC	CASSVSGGAGEQYF
few	-	TRBV7-9	TRBJ2-1	TGTGCCAGCAGCCCCTTTCAGGGGCCTTACAATGAGCAGTTCTTC	CASSPFQGPYNEQFF
-	-	TRBV21-1	TRBJ1-1	TGTGCCAGCAGCGAAGCCCAGGGTAACGGCACTGAAGCTTTCTTT	CASSEAQGNGTEAFF
-	-	TRBV7-9	TRBJ2-7	TGTTCCAGCGCGGAGGGGATATACGAGCAGTACTTC	CSSAEGIYEQYF
-	-	TRBV11-2	TRBJ2-3	TGTGCCAGCAGCTTAGATCGAGGAGATACGCAGTATTTT	CASSLDRGDTQYF
-	TRBD2	TRBV19	TRBJ2-1	TGTGCCAGTAGTTCGGGACTAGCGACAAATGAGCAGTTCTTC	CASSSGLATNEQFF
-	TRBD1	TRBV7-8	TRBJ2-7	TGTGCCAGCAGCTCACTGGACAGGGTAAACGAGCAGTACTTC	CASSSLDRVNEQYF
-	TRBD2	TRBV5-1	TRBJ2-1	TGCGCCAGCAGCTTGGTACTAGCGGCTTACAATGAGCAGTTCTTC	CASSLVLAAYNEQFF
-	TRBD2	TRBV6-1	TRBJ2-2	TGTGCCAGCAGCCCGGGACTAGCGGCCGGGGAGCTGTTTTTT	CASSPGLAAGELFF
-	-	TRBV28	TRBJ1-2	TGTGCCAGCAGTTTCAGGGGCAGCCGCTATGGCTACACCTTC	CASSFRGSRYGYTF
-	-	TRBV6-5	TRBJ1-1	TGTGCCAGCAGTTACTGGTACGGGGATGAAGCTTTCTTT	CASSYWYGDEAFF
-	-	TRBV18	TRBJ2-7	TGTGCCAGCTCACCAAGGGCGACAGTCTACGAGCAGTACTTC	CASSPRATVYEQYF
-	TRBD2	TRBV4-1	TRBJ2-6	TGCGCCAGCAGCCAATTTACTAGCGCTGGGGCCAACGGCCTGACTTTC	CASSQFTSAGANGLTF
once	-	TRBV5-1	TRBJ2-7	TGCGCCAGCAGGAAAGGGGGGGAGCAGCCTTACGAGCAGTACTTC	CASRKGGEQPYEQYF
-	TRBD2	TRBV10-3	TRBJ2-3	TGTGCCATCAGTGCCTCGGGACTAGCCTTTTCAGATACGCAGTATTTT	CAISASGLAFSDTQYF
-	-	TRBV28	TRBJ2-7	TGTGCCAGCAGAGGATTGGAGGGGGCGTTATACGAGCAGTACTTC	CASRGLEGALYEQYF
-	TRBD1	TRBV18	TRBJ1-3	TGTGCCAGCTCACCAAGCCGGACAGGGGTCGAAAACACCATATATTTT	CASSPSRTGVENTIYF
-	TRBD2	TRBV5-6	TRBJ2-1	TGTGCCAGCCTTTCTAGTAGCGGGAGGGCCAATGATGAGCAGTTCTTC	CASLSSSGRANDEQFF
-	-	TRBV19	TRBJ1-1	TGTGCCAGTTTGGGGCAGGGTGACACTGAAGCTTTCTTT	CASLGQGDTEAFF
-	-	TRBV27	TRBJ2-5	TGTGCCAGCAGTTTATCCCAGATAGGGGTGATGGAAGAGACCCAGTACTTC	CASSLSQIGVMEETQYF
few	TRBD1	TRBV9	TRBJ1-5	TGTGCCAGCAGCCTAACGACAGGGCGAAATCAGCCCCAGCATTTT	CASSLTTGRNQPQHF
-	TRBD2	TRBV4-2	TRBJ2-5	TGTGCCAGCAGCCCGCGGACTAGCTGGGGGGAGACCCAGTACTTC	CASSPRTSWGETQYF
-	TRBD2	TRBV7-6	TRBJ2-3	TGTGCCAGCGGGTTAGCGGGAGGGCCGGGAGATACGCAGTATTTT	CASGLAGGPGDTQYF
-	TRBD2	TRBV9	TRBJ2-5	TGTGCCAGCAGCTCAGCGGGGGCCCAAGAGACCCAGTACTTC	CASSSAGAQETQYF
once	TRBD1	TRBV6-5	TRBJ2-1	TGTGCCAGCAGCCGAGGACAGGGGGTCTACAATGAGCAGTTCTTC	CASSRGQGVYNEQFF
-	TRBD1	TRBV28	TRBJ1-2	TGTGCCAGCAGTTTAAGGACAGGGGGTTATGGCTACACCTTC	CASSLRTGGYGYTF
-	-	TRBV10-3	TRBJ2-7	TGTGCCATCAGAACCGGAACAGGACGTTACGAGCAGTACTTC	CAIRTGTGRYEQYF
-	-	TRBV5-1	TRBJ1-1	TGCGCCAGCAGCTTGGTCGGCAGAGAGGACACTGAAGCTTTCTTT	CASSLVGREDTEAFF
-	TRBD2	TRBV9	TRBJ2-3	TGTGCCAGCAGCGTAGTCTCTAGCGGGGCCGATACGCAGTATTTT	CASSVVSSGADTQYF
few	-	TRBV29-1	TRBJ1-3	TGCAGCGTTCCCGGAGGGAAAGGCGTTGGGACCATATATTTT	CSVPGGKGVGTIYF
-	TRBD1	TRBV7-2	TRBJ1-2	TGTGCCAGCAGCCCGGGACAGGGGGCGTTCTATGGCTACACCTTC	CASSPGQGAFYGYTF
-	-	TRBV4-2	TRBJ2-7	TGTGCCAGCAGCCAAGATCTGAGGGTTCTTCGATACGAGCAGTACTTC	CASSQDLRVLRYEQYF
-	-	TRBV9	TRBJ1-1	TGTGCCAGCAGCGCTCAGTGGAACACTGAAGCTTTCTTT	CASSAQWNTEAFF
-	-	TRBV2	TRBJ1-4	TGTGCCAGCAGTGACAGGGCGACTAATGAAAAACTGTTTTTT	CASSDRATNEKLFF
-	TRBD1	TRBV5-1	TRBJ2-3	TGCGCCAGCAGCCCTCGGGACAGGGCGGGAGATACGCAGTATTTT	CASSPRDRAGDTQYF
-	TRBD1	TRBV7-2	TRBJ1-2	TGTGCCAGCAGCTTGGTCCGGACAGGCCGTGGCTACACCTTC	CASSLVRTGRGYTF
-	-	TRBV5-8	TRBJ2-1	TGTGCCAGCAGCTTTTCACTACAGGGTCCTTACAATGAGCAGTTCTTC	CASSFSLQGPYNEQFF
-	TRBD2	TRBV2	TRBJ2-5	TGTGCCAGCAGTCCGGGACTAGCGCTTCAAGAGACCCAGTACTTC	CASSPGLALQETQYF